This TCR beta chain was captured by sequencing in a study of T cells in Graves' hyperthyroidism and ophthalmopathy. Researchers barred patients who had uncontrolled infection, other autoimmune disease, pregnancy or lactation. Diagnostic decisions used clinical symptoms, serum thyroxine and TRAb, thyroid ultrasound and orbital computed tomography. The investigators amplified TCR beta CDR3 regions from RNA transcripts. Primed by the HTBI set, a first-round RT-PCR was run on the TCR CDR3. TCRdb recomputed calls from the multiplex PCR reads with MiXCR, one row per CDR3 protein. The sample includes around 280,000 distinct CDR3 sequences, roughly 13% of them seen just once. The germline CDR1 and CDR2 sequences are SGHTA and FQGTGA. The CDR3 has 14 residues. V was shortened by 0 bases and J by 4 bases, with 9 bases between the two germline ends. This clonotype was observed many times.

Sequenced: blood. This TCR derives from a woman under 40 with Graves' hyperthyroidism that later progressed to Graves' ophthalmopathy. V is TRBV7-3 and J is TRBJ2-5; D gene uncertain. Written as DNA, the CDR3 is TGTGCCAGCAGCTTAACGGGGTATGGAGAGACCCAGTACTTC. This codes for CASSLTGYGETQYF.